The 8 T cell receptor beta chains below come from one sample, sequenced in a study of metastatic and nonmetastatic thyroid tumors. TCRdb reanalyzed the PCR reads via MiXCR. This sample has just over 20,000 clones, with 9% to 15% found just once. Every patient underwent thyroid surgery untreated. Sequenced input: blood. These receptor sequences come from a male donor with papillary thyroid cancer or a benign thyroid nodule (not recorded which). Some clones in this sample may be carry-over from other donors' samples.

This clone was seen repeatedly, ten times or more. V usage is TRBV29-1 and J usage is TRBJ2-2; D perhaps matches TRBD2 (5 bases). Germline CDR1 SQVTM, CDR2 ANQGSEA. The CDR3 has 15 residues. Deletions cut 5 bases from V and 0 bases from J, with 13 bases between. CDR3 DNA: TGCAGCGTTTCCGGAGCGGCCACGAACACCGGGGAGCTGTTTTTT. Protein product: CSVSGAATNTGELFF.

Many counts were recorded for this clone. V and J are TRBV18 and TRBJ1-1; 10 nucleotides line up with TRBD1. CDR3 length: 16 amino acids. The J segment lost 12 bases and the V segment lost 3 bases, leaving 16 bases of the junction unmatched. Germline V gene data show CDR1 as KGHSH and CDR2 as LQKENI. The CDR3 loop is CASSPDKTGGAGLTFF. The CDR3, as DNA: TGTGCCAGCTCACCGGATAAGACAGGGGGCGCGGGACTCACTTTCTTT. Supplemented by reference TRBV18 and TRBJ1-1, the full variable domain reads NAGVMQNPRHLVRRRGQEARLRCSPMKGHSHVYWYRQLPEEGLKFMVYLQKENIIDESGMPKERFSAEFPKEGPSILRIQQVVRGDSAAYFCASSPDKTGGAGLTFFGQGTRLTVV.

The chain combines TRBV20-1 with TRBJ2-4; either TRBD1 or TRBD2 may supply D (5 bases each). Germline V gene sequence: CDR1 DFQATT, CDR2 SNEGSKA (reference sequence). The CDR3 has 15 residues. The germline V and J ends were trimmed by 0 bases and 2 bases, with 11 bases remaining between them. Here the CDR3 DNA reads TGCAGTGCTAGAGATCGGGGCCTATCCAAAAACATTCAGTACTTC. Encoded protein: CSARDRGLSKNIQYF.

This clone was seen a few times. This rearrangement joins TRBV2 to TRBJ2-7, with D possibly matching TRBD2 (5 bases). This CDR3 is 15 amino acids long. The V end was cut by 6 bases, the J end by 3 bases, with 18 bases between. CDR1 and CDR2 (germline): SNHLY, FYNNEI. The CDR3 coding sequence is TGTGCCAGCAGCGACCCAGGAGTCGGAGGCTACGAGCAGTACTTC. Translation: CASSDPGVGGYEQYF.

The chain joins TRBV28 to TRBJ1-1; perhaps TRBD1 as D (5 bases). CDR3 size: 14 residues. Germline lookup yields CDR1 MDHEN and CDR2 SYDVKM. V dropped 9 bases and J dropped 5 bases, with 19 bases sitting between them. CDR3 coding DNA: TGTGCCAGTAAATGGGACGGGGAGCGGACTGAAGCTTTCTTT. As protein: CASKWDGERTEAFF.

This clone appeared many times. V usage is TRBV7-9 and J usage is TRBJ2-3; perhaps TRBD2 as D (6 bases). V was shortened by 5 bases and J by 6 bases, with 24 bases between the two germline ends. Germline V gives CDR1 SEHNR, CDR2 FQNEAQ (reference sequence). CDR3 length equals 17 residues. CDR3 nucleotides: TGTGCCAGCAGCCCCACCCTCGGGCGGGATGCCGCGGATACGCAGTATTTT. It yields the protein CASSPTLGRDAADTQYF.

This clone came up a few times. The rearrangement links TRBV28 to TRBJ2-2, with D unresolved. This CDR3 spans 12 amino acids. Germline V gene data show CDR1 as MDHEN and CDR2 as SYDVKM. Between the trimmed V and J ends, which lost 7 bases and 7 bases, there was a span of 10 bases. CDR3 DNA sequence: TGTGCCAGCATTGCGGATAACGGGGAGCTGTTTTTT. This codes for CASIADNGELFF.

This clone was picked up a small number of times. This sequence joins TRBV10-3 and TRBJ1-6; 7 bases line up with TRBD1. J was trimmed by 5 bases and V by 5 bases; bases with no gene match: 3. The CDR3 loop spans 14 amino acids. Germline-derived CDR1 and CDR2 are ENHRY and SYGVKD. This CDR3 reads CAISPGQNNSPLHF. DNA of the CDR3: TGTGCCATCAGTCCGGGACAGAATAATTCACCCCTCCACTTT.